This TCR beta chain was recorded in a study of shared clonotypes between healthy human individuals. Notes on the study in general: Memory subsets generally showed smaller estimated richness than naive subsets did. At large depth, rarefaction still showed sorted-subset sequencing to be incomplete. Naive CD4 clonotypes were shared across a few donors at roughly 5%.

The ends were cut back, 10 bases at V and 6 bases at J, with 19 bases in the middle. CDR3 size: 14 residues. CDR1 KGHSH and CDR2 LQKENI come from the germline V gene. A note on this clone: Its antigen is undetermined.

CD45RO-negative, CCR7-positively selected cells formed the naive CD8 fraction, excluding terminally differentiated effector memory CD45RA+ cells. The protocol was immunoSEQ multiplex PCR, while the TCRdb copy is restricted to in-frame clones and leaves out a portion. Altogether millions of clones are present, roughly 95% being singletons, with the ten largest covering approximately 1.2%. The sequence derives from a man aged 18 to 30 in good health. The sequencing input was naive CD8+ T cells sorted from blood. V usage is TRBV18 and J usage is TRBJ2-1; D is tentatively TRBD1 or TRBD2 (5 bases each). CDR3 DNA sequence: TGTGCCATCAGCCGGGGACCCCCAGTCAATGAGCAGTTCTTC. It translates to CAISRGPPVNEQFF. Filled out from reference TRBV18 and TRBJ2-1, the complete variable domain reads NAGVMQNPRHLVRRRGQEARLRCSPMKGHSHVYWYRQLPEEGLKFMVYLQKENIIDESGMPKERFSAEFPKEGPSILRIQQVVRGDSAAYFCAISRGPPVNEQFFGPGTRLTVL.